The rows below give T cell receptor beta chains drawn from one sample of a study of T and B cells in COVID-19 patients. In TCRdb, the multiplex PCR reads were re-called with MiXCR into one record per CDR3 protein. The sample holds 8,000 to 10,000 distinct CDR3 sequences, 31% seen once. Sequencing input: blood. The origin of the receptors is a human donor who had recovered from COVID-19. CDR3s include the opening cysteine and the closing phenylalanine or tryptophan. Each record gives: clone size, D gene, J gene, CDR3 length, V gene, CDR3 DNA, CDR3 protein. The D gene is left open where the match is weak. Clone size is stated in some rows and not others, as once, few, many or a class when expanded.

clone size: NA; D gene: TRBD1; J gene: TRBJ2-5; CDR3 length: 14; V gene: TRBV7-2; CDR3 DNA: TGTGCCAGCAGCTTGGACAGGGGTTATGAGACCCAGTACTTC; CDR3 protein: CASSLDRGYETQYF
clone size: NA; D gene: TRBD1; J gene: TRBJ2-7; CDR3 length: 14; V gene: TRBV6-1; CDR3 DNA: TGTGCCAGCCTTCCGGGACAGGGGGGCCACGAGCAGTACTTC; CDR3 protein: CASLPGQGGHEQYF
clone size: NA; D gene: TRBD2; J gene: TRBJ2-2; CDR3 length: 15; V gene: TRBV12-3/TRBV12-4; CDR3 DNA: TGTGCCAGCAGTTTTGGGACTAGCGGGGGGGGGGAGCTGTTTTTT; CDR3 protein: CASSFGTSGGGELFF
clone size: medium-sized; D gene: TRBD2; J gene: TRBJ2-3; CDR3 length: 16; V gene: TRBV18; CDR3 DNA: TGTGCCAGCTCACCTGGACTAGCGGGGGGACTAGATACGCAGTATTTT; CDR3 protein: CASSPGLAGGLDTQYF
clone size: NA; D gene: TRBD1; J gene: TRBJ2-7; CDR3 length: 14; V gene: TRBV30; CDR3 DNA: TGTGCCTGGCCAACACCGGGACAGAGCTACGAGCAGTACTTC; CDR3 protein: CAWPTPGQSYEQYF
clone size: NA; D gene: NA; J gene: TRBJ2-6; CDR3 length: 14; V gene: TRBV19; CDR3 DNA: TGTGCCAGTAGTATTTTAAGCGGGGCCAACGTCCTGACTTTC; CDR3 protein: CASSILSGANVLTF
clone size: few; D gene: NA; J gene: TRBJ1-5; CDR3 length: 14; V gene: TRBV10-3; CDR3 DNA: TGTGCCATCAGTGGGGGAGGGGGATTTCAGCCCCAGCATTTT; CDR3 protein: CAISGGGGFQPQHF
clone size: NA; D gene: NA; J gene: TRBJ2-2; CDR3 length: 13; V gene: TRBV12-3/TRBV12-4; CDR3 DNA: TGTGCCAGCAGTTTATCGACGGCCGGGGAGCTGTTTTTT; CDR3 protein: CASSLSTAGELFF
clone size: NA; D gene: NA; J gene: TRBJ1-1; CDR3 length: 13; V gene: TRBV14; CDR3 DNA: TGTGCCAGCAGCCACGGGAAGGGCACTGAAGCTTTCTTT; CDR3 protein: CASSHGKGTEAFF
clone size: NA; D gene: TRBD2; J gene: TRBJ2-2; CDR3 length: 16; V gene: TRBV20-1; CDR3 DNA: TGCAGTGCTAGTGGGCGGGGGGGGCTAGTCACCGGGGAGCTGTTTTTT; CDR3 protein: CSASGRGGLVTGELFF
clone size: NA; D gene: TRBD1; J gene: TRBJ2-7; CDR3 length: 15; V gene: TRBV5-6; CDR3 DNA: TGTGCCAGCAGCCGCGCCGGGACAGGGGGTTACGAGCAGTACTTC; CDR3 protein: CASSRAGTGGYEQYF
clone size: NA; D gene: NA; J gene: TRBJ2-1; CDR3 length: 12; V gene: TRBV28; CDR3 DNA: TGTGCCAGCAGTTTGGGGCATAATGAGCAGTTCTTC; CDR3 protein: CASSLGHNEQFF
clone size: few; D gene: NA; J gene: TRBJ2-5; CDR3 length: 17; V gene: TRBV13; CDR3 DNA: TGTGCCAGCAGCTTCTCGGATAGCGCGGACTGGGGGAAGACCCAGTACTTC; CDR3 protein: CASSFSDSADWGKTQYF
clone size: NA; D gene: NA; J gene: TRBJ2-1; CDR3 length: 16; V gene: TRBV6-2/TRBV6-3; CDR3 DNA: TGTGCCAGCACCTCACCCGGGGCCAGTACCTACAATGAGCAGTTCTTC; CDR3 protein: CASTSPGASTYNEQFF
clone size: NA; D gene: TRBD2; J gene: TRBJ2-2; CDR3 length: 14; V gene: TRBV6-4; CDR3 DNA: TGTGCCAGCAGCCCAGTAGCGGGCACCGGGGAGCTGTTTTTT; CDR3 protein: CASSPVAGTGELFF
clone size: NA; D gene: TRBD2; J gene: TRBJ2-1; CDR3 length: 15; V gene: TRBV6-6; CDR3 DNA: TGTGCCAGCAGGCGACTAATAGCGGGGTACAATGAGCAGTTCTTC; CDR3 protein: CASRRLIAGYNEQFF
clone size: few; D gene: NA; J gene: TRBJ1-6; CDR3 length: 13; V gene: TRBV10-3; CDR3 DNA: TGTGCCATCAGTGAGTGGGGGAATTCACCCCTCCACTTT; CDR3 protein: CAISEWGNSPLHF
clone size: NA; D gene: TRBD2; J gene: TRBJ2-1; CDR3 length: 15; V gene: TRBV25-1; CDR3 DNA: TGTGCCTCAAGAATCCGACCAGCGGGGGGAGATGAGCAGTTCTTC; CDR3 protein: CASRIRPAGGDEQFF
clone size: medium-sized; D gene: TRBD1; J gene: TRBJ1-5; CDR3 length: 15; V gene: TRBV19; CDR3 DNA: TGTGCCAGTAGCAGACAGGGAGTGAGCAATCAGCCCCAGCATTTT; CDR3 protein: CASSRQGVSNQPQHF
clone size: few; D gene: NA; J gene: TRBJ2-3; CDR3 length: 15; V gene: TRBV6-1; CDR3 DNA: TGTGCCAGCTCCGTTCAAACGGTGGAGGGGGATACGCAGTATTTT; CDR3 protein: CASSVQTVEGDTQYF
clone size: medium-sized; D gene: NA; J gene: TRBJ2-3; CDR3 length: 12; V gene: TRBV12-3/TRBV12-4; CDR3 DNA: TGTGCCACCTCCATGACCACCGATACGCAGTATTTT; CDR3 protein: CATSMTTDTQYF
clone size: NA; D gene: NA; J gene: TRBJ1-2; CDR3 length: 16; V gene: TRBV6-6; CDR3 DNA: TGTGCCAGCAGTTATCAAAGTAGCGACCGCAACTATGGCTACACCTTC; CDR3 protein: CASSYQSSDRNYGYTF
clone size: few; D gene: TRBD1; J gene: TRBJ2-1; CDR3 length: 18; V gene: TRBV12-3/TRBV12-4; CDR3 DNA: TGTGCCAGCAGTCCCCCCCCGTTTACAGGGGTCCCCTACAATGAGCAGTTCTTC; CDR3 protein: CASSPPPFTGVPYNEQFF
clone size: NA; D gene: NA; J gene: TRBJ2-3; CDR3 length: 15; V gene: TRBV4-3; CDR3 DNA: TGCGCCAGCAGCCAAGGGACAGATAACACAGATACGCAGTATTTT; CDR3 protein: CASSQGTDNTDTQYF
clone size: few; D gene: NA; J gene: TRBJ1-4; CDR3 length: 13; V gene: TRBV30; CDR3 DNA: TGTGCCTGGAGTGAGCAGGGGAATGAAAAACTGTTTTTT; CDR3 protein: CAWSEQGNEKLFF
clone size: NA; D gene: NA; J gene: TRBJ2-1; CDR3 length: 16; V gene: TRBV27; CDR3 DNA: TGTGCCAGCAGTTTAGCGGGGGCGGGAGTGGACAATGAGCAGTTCTTC; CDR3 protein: CASSLAGAGVDNEQFF
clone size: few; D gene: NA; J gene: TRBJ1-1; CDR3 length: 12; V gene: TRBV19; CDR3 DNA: TGTGCCAGTAGTTTACATCGCACTGAAGCTTTCTTT; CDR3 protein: CASSLHRTEAFF
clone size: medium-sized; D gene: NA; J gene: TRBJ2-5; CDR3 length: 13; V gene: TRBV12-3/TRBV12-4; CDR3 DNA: TGTGCCAGCAGTTTAGGAGGGGGGGAGACCCAGTACTTC; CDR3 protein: CASSLGGGETQYF
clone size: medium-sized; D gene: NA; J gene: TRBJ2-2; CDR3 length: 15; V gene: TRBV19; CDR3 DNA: TGTGCCAGTAGTTCAGGGGGGGCCATTGCCGGGGAGCTGTTTTTT; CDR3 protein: CASSSGGAIAGELFF
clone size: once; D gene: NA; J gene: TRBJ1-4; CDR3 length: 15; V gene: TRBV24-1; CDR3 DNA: TGTGCCACCAGTGATCCTGTCAGGGGAGGTGAAAAACTGTTTTTT; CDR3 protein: CATSDPVRGGEKLFF
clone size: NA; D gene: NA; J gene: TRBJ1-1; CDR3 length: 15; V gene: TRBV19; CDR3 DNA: TGTGCCAGTAGTATGTTGCCAGCAGCAAACACTGAAGCTTTCTTT; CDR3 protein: CASSMLPAANTEAFF
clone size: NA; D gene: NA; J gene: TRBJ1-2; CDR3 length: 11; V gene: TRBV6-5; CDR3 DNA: TGTGCCAGCAGTCCCGACTATGGCTACACCTTC; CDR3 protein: CASSPDYGYTF
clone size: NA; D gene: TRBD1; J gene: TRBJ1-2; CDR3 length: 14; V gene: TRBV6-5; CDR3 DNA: TGTGCCAGCAGGGTTAGGACAGGCGGCTATGGCTACACCTTC; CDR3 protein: CASRVRTGGYGYTF
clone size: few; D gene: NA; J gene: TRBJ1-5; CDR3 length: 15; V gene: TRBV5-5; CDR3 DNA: TGTGCCAGCAGCTTGGACGGGACATACAATCAGCCCCAGCATTTT; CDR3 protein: CASSLDGTYNQPQHF
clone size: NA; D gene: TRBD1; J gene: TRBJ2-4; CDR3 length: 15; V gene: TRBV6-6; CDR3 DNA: TGTGCCAGCAGCCTCCGGGACAGGAATCTGAACATTCAGTACTTC; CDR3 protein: CASSLRDRNLNIQYF
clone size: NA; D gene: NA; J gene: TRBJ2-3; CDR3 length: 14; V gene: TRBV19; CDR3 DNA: TGTGCCAGCCCTCCCCCGGGGAGCACAGATACGCAGTATTTT; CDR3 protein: CASPPPGSTDTQYF
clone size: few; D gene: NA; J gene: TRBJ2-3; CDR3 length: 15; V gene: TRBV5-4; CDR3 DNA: TGTGCCAGCAGTCGGCCGGGGGGCGGCACAGATACGCAGTATTTT; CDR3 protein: CASSRPGGGTDTQYF
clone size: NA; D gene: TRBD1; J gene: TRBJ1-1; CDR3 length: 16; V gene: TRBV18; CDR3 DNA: TGTGCCAGCTCACCCGGTTGGGCAGGGGGCGGGACTGAAGCTTTCTTT; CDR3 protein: CASSPGWAGGGTEAFF
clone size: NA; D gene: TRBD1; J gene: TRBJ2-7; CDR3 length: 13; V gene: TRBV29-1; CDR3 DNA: TGCAGCGTTGCGGGGACAGGGGGGTACGAGCAGTACTTC; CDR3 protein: CSVAGTGGYEQYF
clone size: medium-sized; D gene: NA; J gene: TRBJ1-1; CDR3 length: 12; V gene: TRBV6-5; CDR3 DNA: TGTGCCAGCAGCACGTTGAACACTGAAGCTTTCTTT; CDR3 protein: CASSTLNTEAFF
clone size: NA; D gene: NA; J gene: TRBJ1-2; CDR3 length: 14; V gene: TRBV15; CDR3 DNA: TGTGCCACCAGCCTCCGCAGGGATTTTGGGGGCTACACCTTC; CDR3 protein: CATSLRRDFGGYTF
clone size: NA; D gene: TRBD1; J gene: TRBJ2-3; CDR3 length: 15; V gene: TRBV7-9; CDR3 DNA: TGTGCCAGCAGCTTTAGGACAGGCGGTCATGATACGCAGTATTTT; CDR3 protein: CASSFRTGGHDTQYF
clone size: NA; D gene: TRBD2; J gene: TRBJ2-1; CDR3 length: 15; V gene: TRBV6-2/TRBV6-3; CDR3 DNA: TGTGCCAGCAGCCCAATGCGGGGGGGCTACAATGAGCAGTTCTTC; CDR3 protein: CASSPMRGGYNEQFF
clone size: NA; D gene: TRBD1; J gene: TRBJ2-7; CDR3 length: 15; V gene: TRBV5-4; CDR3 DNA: TGTGCCAGCAGCCAACAACAGGGGGTGTACTACGAGCAGTACTTC; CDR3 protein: CASSQQQGVYYEQYF
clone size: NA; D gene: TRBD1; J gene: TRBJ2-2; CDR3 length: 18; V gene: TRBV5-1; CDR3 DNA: TGCGCCAGCAGCTCCTTGACAGGGGCCCATGTAAACACCGGGGAGCTGTTTTTT; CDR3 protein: CASSSLTGAHVNTGELFF
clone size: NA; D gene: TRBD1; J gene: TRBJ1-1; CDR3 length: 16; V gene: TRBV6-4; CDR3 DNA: TGTGCCAGCAGCGCAGAGACAGGGGCCCAGAACACTGAAGCTTTCTTT; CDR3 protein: CASSAETGAQNTEAFF
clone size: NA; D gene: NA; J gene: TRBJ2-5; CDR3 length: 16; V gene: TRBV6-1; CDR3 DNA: TGTGCCAGCAGTGACGGGGTAAGCAGGGGAAGAGAGACCCAGTACTTC; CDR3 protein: CASSDGVSRGRETQYF
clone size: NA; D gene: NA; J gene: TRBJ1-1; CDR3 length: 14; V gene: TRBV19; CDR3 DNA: TGTGCCAGTAGACAGGGAGGGGTGAACGCTGAAGCTTTCTTT; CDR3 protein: CASRQGGVNAEAFF
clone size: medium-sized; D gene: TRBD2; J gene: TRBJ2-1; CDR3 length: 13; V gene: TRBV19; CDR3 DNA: TGTGCCAGTAGTAGCGGGGGGGCCTATGAGCAGTTCTTC; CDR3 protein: CASSSGGAYEQFF
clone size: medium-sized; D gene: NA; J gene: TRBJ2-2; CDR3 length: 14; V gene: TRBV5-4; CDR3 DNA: TGTGCCAGCAGCTCTAACACAGCCACCGGGGAGCTGTTTTTT; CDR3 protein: CASSSNTATGELFF
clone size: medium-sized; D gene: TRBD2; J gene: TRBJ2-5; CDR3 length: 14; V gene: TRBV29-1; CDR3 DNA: TGCAGCGTTGCCGTAACGAGCGGGGGAGAGACCCAGTACTTC; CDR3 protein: CSVAVTSGGETQYF
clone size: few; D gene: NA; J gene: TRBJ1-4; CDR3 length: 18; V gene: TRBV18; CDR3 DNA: TGTGCCAGCTCACTACAGAAACCACAGGGCTCCCTTAATGAAAAACTGTTTTTT; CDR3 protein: CASSLQKPQGSLNEKLFF
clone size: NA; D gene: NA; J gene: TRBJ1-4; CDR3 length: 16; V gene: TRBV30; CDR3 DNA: TGTGCCTGGAGTGCAACAGGAATTGCAACTAATGAAAAACTGTTTTTT; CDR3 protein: CAWSATGIATNEKLFF
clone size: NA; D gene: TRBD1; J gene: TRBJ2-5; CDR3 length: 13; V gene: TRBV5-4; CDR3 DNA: TGTGCCAGCAGCTTGTACAGGGGGGAGACCCAGTACTTC; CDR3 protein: CASSLYRGETQYF
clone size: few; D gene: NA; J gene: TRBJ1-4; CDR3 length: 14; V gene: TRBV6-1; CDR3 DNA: TGTGCCATCCGCTTACAGGGTTATTCAGAAAAACTGTTTTTT; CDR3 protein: CAIRLQGYSEKLFF
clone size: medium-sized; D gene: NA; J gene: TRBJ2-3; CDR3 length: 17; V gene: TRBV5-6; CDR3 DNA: TGTGCCAGCAGCTTGGGTCGGGGCAGGGTAGTTGCAGATACGCAGTATTTT; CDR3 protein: CASSLGRGRVVADTQYF
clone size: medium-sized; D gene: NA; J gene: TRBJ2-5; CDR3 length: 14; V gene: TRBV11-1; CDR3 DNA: TGTGCCAGCAGCTTTTCAGGGTACCAAGAGACCCAGTACTTC; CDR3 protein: CASSFSGYQETQYF
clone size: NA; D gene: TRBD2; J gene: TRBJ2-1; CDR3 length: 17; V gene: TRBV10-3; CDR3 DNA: TGTGCCATCAGGCCTCCGAGCGGGGGGTTCTCCTACAATGAGCAGTTCTTC; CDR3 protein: CAIRPPSGGFSYNEQFF
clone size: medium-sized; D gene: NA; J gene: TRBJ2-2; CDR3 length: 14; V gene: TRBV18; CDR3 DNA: TGTGCCAGCTCACCACCGGCGACTTACCTGGAGCTGTTTTTT; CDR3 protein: CASSPPATYLELFF